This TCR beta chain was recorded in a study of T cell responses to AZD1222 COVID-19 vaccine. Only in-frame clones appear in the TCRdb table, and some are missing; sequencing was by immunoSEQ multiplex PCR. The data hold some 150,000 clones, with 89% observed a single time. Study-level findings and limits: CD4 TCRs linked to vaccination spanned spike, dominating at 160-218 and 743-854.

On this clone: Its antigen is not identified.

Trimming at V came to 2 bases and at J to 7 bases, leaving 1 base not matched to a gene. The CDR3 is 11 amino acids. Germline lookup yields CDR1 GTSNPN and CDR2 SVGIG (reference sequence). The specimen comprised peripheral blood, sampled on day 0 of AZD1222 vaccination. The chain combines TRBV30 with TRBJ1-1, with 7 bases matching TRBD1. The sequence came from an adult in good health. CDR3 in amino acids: CAWSRDSEAFF. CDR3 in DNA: TGTGCCTGGAGTAGGGACAGTGAAGCTTTCTTT.